This note documents a single T cell receptor beta chain sequence. The sample belongs to a study of blood T cell repertoires in COVID-19. TCRdb's table, derived via immunoSEQ multiplex PCR, lists solely in-frame clones and lacks some. This sample yields about 100,000 clones, of which approximately 88% are seen a single time; roughly 4.3% belongs to the top ten. The ends lost 3 bases at V and 7 bases at J; junction bases unmatched: 6. Germline lookup yields CDR1 GTSNPN and CDR2 SVGIG (reference sequence). This CDR3 has 14 amino acids. Sequenced input: peripheral blood. The genes are TRBV30 and TRBJ2-1, with 10 positions matching TRBD2. The TCR sequence derives from a human donor in a cohort sampled during active COVID-19. CDR3 bases: TGTGCCTGGAGACATGGACTAGCGGCGAATGAGCAGTTCTTC. It translates to CAWRHGLAANEQFF.